This TCR beta chain stems from a study of cytomegalovirus exposure and HLA in healthy donors. Notes on the study in general: A later analysis linked a missense DCLRE1C variant to TCR beta V- and J-gene trimming. Several of the most significant clusters appeared linked to common viral pathogens, based on a later analysis.

This clone was observed a handful of times. The antigen is undetermined. The germline V gene has CDR1 SGHRS and CDR2 YFSETQ. J was trimmed by 7 bases and V by 3 bases; bases with no gene match: 6. This CDR3 is built from 15 residues. The PCR had 60 Vbeta and 13 Jbeta primers. Profiling relied on immunoSEQ multiplex PCR, and the TCRdb table lists in-frame clones only, not all of them. This table has 110,000 to 150,000 clones, around 70% appearing once. Sequences were obtained from PBMCs. V is TRBV5-1 and J is TRBJ2-1; the match to TRBD2 covers 11 bases. This receptor was taken from a woman aged 55-75 years in good health and CMV-seropositive. The CDR3 DNA sequence: TGCGCCAGCAGCTCCCGGGTAGCGGGAGGGAATGAGCAGTTCTTC. Its protein is CASSSRVAGGNEQFF.